This T cell receptor (beta chain) came from a study of blood T cell repertoires in COVID-19. On the study more broadly: Acute and convalescent COVID-19 samples came from the United States, Italy and Spain. T cells, B-cell-depleted T cells, or PBMCs supplied cDNA or gDNA.

In the original analysis: Reference gene primer amplification gave estimated nucleated cell counts. The data were produced by immunoSEQ multiplex PCR, yet TCRdb's version contains in-frame clones alone and is incomplete. From that table come the V and J calls and clone size; the DNA was used to work out D and trimming. This table has some 70,000 clones, roughly 77% appearing once. V lost 4 bases to trimming and J lost 3 bases; unmatched junction nucleotides: 9. The CDR3 runs 16 residues. Germline V lookup: CDR1 SGHKS, CDR2 YYEKEE (reference sequence). The chain carries TRBV5-5 and TRBJ2-1; 8 bases are a match to TRBD1. The source of this sequence is a woman aged 70 to 79 with acute or convalescent COVID-19. The specimen was peripheral blood. CDR3 in amino acids: CASSALQGDYYNEQFF. The CDR3 nucleotides read TGTGCCAGCAGCGCCTTACAGGGGGATTACTACAATGAGCAGTTCTTC.